This TCR beta chain was retrieved from a study of blood T cell repertoires in COVID-19. The CDR3 has 15 amino acids. V trimming: 0 bases; J trimming: 5 bases; junction bases outside the gene matches: 4. Per the germline V gene, CDR1 is GTSNPN and CDR2 is SVGIG (reference sequence). Using immunoSEQ multiplex PCR, the repertoire was profiled, and TCRdb retains in-frame clones only, with some absent. The sample gives 250,000 or so clones, approximately 84% of which show up once; 1.9% is in the top ten. This clonotype originated in an elderly woman with acute or convalescent COVID-19. The chain has TRBV30 and TRBJ2-2; 9 positions agree with TRBD2. Source material: peripheral blood. The CDR3 DNA reads as TGTGCCTGGAGTGTTTTTAGCGGGAGTACCGGGGAGCTGTTTTTT. It yields the protein CAWSVFSGSTGELFF.